A selection of T cell receptor beta chains follows, all from one sample in a study of T cell responses to AZD1222 COVID-19 vaccine. The method was immunoSEQ multiplex PCR; TCRdb's version includes in-frame clones alone and lacks a portion of them. The top ten hold 0.95% to 1.1% of the sample, which has some 200,000 clones, roughly 91% seen once. Sequences were derived from peripheral blood, sampled on day 0 of MenACWY control vaccination. These receptors originate from an adult in good health. Both conserved end residues are part of each CDR3. Fields, in order: CDR3 protein, CDR3 DNA, CDR3 length, clone size, V gene, D gene, J gene. D genes are given only for firm matches. Not every row has a clone size; where given, it reads once, few, many or a size class.

CDR3aa: CASSKRQLVEQYF
CDR3nt: TGTGCCAGTTCCAAGAGACAGCTCGTCGAGCAGTACTTC
len: 13
abundance: .
v_gene: TRBV19
d_gene: .
j_gene: TRBJ2-7

CDR3aa: CASGLVRVSGAYLHQPQHF
CDR3nt: TGTGCTAGTGGTTTGGTACGGGTGTCAGGGGCTTATCTCCATCAGCCCCAGCATTTT
len: 19
abundance: once
v_gene: TRBV12-5
d_gene: .
j_gene: TRBJ1-5

CDR3aa: CASSSQVGGGSPLHF
CDR3nt: TGTGCCAGCAGTTCCCAAGTGGGGGGCGGGTCACCCCTCCACTTT
len: 15
abundance: .
v_gene: TRBV6-5
d_gene: .
j_gene: TRBJ1-6

CDR3aa: CAITGQVSNQPQHF
CDR3nt: TGTGCCATTACCGGACAGGTTAGCAATCAGCCCCAGCATTTT
len: 14
abundance: .
v_gene: TRBV28
d_gene: TRBD1
j_gene: TRBJ1-5

CDR3aa: CASSPSGQKGNTIYF
CDR3nt: TGTGCCAGCAGCCCCTCCGGCCAGAAGGGAAACACCATATATTTT
len: 15
abundance: .
v_gene: TRBV7-2
d_gene: .
j_gene: TRBJ1-3

CDR3aa: CASSQGYHSGANVLTF
CDR3nt: TGTGCCAGCTCACAGGGGTATCACTCTGGGGCCAACGTCCTGACTTTC
len: 16
abundance: .
v_gene: TRBV7-2
d_gene: TRBD1
j_gene: TRBJ2-6

CDR3aa: CASSRQFIGTTDTQYF
CDR3nt: TGTGCCAGCAGCCGCCAGTTTATTGGGACCACAGATACGCAGTATTTT
len: 16
abundance: .
v_gene: TRBV11-1
d_gene: .
j_gene: TRBJ2-3

CDR3aa: CASSVAGDTQYF
CDR3nt: TGTGCCAGCAGTGTAGCGGGGGATACGCAGTATTTT
len: 12
abundance: .
v_gene: TRBV2
d_gene: TRBD2
j_gene: TRBJ2-3

CDR3aa: CASSHVNTEAFF
CDR3nt: TGTGCCAGCAGCCACGTGAACACTGAAGCTTTCTTT
len: 12
abundance: .
v_gene: TRBV7-9
d_gene: .
j_gene: TRBJ1-1

CDR3aa: CASSFRDSNQPQHF
CDR3nt: TGTGCCAGCAGTTTTCGGGACAGCAATCAGCCCCAGCATTTT
len: 14
abundance: once
v_gene: TRBV6-2/TRBV6-3
d_gene: .
j_gene: TRBJ1-5

CDR3aa: CASSFRSGTANGELFF
CDR3nt: TGTGCCAGCAGCTTTCGGTCTGGGACAGCGAACGGGGAGCTGTTTTTT
len: 16
abundance: .
v_gene: TRBV5-4
d_gene: TRBD1
j_gene: TRBJ2-2

CDR3aa: CASSLVSGGSGETQYF
CDR3nt: TGTGCCAGCAGCTTGGTTAGCGGGGGGAGTGGGGAGACCCAGTACTTC
len: 16
abundance: .
v_gene: TRBV5-4
d_gene: TRBD2
j_gene: TRBJ2-5

CDR3aa: CASSVRDRGLVGNQPQHF
CDR3nt: TGTGCCAGCAGTGTGAGAGACAGGGGGCTTGTCGGCAATCAGCCCCAGCATTTT
len: 18
abundance: .
v_gene: TRBV6-1
d_gene: TRBD1
j_gene: TRBJ1-5

CDR3aa: CASSLSISNQPQHF
CDR3nt: TGTGCCAGCAGCTTATCTATAAGCAATCAGCCCCAGCATTTT
len: 14
abundance: .
v_gene: TRBV7-9
d_gene: .
j_gene: TRBJ1-5

CDR3aa: CASSPQGRVEAFF
CDR3nt: TGTGCCAGCAGCCCACAGGGGAGGGTTGAAGCTTTCTTT
len: 13
abundance: .
v_gene: TRBV7-9
d_gene: TRBD1
j_gene: TRBJ1-1

CDR3aa: CASSLREYNEQFF
CDR3nt: TGTGCCAGCAGCTTAAGGGAATACAATGAGCAGTTCTTC
len: 13
abundance: .
v_gene: TRBV7-8
d_gene: .
j_gene: TRBJ2-1

CDR3aa: CASSPYRDSEKLFF
CDR3nt: TGTGCCAGCAGCCCATACAGGGACTCTGAAAAACTGTTTTTT
len: 14
abundance: .
v_gene: TRBV3-1/TRBV3-2
d_gene: .
j_gene: TRBJ1-4

CDR3aa: CASSLANGLGSGGYTF
CDR3nt: TGTGCCAGCAGCTTAGCGAATGGACTGGGGTCTGGTGGCTACACCTTC
len: 16
abundance: .
v_gene: TRBV7-2
d_gene: .
j_gene: TRBJ1-2

CDR3aa: CASSPDTEAFF
CDR3nt: TGTGCCAGCAGTCCGGACACTGAAGCTTTCTTT
len: 11
abundance: .
v_gene: TRBV6-6
d_gene: .
j_gene: TRBJ1-1

CDR3aa: CASSGHRDPPEAFF
CDR3nt: TGTGCCAGCAGTGGTCACAGGGATCCCCCCGAAGCTTTCTTT
len: 14
abundance: .
v_gene: TRBV6-4
d_gene: .
j_gene: TRBJ1-1

CDR3aa: CASRGQGGNTIYF
CDR3nt: TGCGCCAGCAGGGGACAGGGTGGAAACACCATATATTTT
len: 13
abundance: .
v_gene: TRBV4-3
d_gene: TRBD1
j_gene: TRBJ1-3

CDR3aa: CASSTRLGNQETQYF
CDR3nt: TGTGCCAGTAGCACCCGGTTGGGAAACCAAGAGACCCAGTACTTC
len: 15
abundance: .
v_gene: TRBV19
d_gene: .
j_gene: TRBJ2-5

CDR3aa: CASRGGPYNSPLHF
CDR3nt: TGTGCCAGCCGAGGGGGCCCCTATAATTCACCCCTCCACTTT
len: 14
abundance: .
v_gene: TRBV28
d_gene: TRBD1
j_gene: TRBJ1-6